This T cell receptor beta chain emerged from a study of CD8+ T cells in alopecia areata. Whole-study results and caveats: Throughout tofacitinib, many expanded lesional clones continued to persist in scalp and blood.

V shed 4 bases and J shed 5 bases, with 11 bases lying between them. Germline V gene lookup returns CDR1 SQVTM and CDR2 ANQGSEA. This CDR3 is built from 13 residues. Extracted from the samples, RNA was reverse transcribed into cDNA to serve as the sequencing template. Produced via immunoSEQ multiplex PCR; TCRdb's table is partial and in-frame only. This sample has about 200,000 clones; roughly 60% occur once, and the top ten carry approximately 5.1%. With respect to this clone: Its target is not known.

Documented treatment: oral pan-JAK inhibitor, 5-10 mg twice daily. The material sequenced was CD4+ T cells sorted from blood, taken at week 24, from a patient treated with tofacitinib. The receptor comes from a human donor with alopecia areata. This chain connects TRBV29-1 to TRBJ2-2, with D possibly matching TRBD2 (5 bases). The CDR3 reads CSVGEGITGELFF. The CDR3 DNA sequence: TGCAGCGTTGGAGAGGGAATTACCGGGGAGCTGTTTTTT.